This T cell receptor beta chain stems from a study of blood T cells in healthy people across ages. Notes on the study in general: Unsorted PBMC input precluded a conclusive naive versus antigen-experienced comparison. It was the long-lived donors that had more naive CD4+ cells and higher diversity than aged donors. Significant beta diversity loss was already apparent by age 40, declining roughly linearly.

A sample-barcoded 5' primer and a J-beta primer mix were used in a second PCR of roughly 7 to 11 cycles. Each sample provided no less than 2.5 million CDR3-containing paired-end reads. In TCRdb, the 5' RACE reads were re-called with MiXCR into one record per CDR3 protein. The sample consists of about 830,000 distinct CDR3 sequences, about 59% of them appearing once. On this clonotype: The antigen is unknown.

The CDR3 is 15 amino acids. V lost 0 bases and J lost 0, with 11 bases in between. CDR1 and CDR2 from the germline V gene are DFQATT and SNEGSKA (reference sequence). The genes are TRBV20-1 and TRBJ1-1; tentative D call: TRBD1 (5 bases). This TCR came from a man aged 25-45 years in good health. The sample was blood. This CDR3 reads CSARDHGGMNTEAFF. DNA of the CDR3: TGCAGTGCTAGAGATCACGGGGGAATGAACACTGAAGCTTTCTTT.